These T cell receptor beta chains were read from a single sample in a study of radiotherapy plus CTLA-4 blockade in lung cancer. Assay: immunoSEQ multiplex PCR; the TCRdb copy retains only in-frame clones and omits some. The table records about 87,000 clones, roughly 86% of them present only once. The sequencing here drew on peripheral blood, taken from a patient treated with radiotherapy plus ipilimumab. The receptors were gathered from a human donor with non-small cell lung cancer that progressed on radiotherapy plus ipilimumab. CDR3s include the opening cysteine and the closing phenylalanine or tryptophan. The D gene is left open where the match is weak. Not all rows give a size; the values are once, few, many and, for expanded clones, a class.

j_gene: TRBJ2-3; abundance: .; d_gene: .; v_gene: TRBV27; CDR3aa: CASSPGWDTDTQYF; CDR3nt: TGTGCCAGCAGCCCCGGTTGGGACACAGATACGCAGTATTTT
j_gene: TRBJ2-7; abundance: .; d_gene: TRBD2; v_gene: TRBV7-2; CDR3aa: CASSEGLAGVKYF; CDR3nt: TGTGCCAGCAGCGAGGGACTAGCGGGAGTAAAGTACTTC
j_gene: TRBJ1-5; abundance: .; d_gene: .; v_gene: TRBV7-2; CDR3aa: CASSPDINNQPQHF; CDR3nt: TGTGCCAGCAGCCCGGACATTAATAATCAGCCCCAGCATTTT
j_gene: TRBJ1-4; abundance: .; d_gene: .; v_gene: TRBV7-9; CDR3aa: CASSLQGSEKLFF; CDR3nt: TGTGCCAGCAGCTTACAGGGGAGTGAAAAACTGTTTTTT
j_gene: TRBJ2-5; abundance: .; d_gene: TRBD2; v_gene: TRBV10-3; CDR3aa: CATRLAGAGLKGETQYF; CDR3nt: TGTGCCACCCGCTTGGCTGGGGCGGGACTAAAAGGGGAGACCCAGTACTTC
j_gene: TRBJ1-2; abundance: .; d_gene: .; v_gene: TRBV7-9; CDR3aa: CASSLSVLPNTF; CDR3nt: TGTGCCAGCAGCTTAAGCGTCCTTCCTAACACCTTC
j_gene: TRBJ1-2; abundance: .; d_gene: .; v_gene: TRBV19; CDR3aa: CASSIQGIRGSGYTF; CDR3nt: TGTGCCAGTAGTATTCAGGGGATTAGGGGCTCCGGCTACACCTTC
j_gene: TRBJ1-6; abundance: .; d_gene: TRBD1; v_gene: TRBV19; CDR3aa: CATQRGQGRSPLHF; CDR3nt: TGTGCCACGCAAAGAGGACAGGGGCGATCACCCCTCCACTTT
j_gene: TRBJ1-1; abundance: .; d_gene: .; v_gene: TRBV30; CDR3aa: CAWSAAANTEAFF; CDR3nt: TGTGCCTGGAGTGCCGCGGCCAACACTGAAGCTTTCTTT
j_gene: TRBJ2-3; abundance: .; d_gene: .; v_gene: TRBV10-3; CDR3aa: CAISDGSTSTDTQYF; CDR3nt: TGTGCCATCAGTGACGGTTCAACTAGCACAGATACGCAGTATTTT
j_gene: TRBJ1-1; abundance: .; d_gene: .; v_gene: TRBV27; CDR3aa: CASSLDLLGTEAFF; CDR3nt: TGTGCCAGCAGTCTGGACCTCCTAGGCACTGAAGCTTTCTTT
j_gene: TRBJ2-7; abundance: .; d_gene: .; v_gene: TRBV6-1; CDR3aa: CASSEVEGAYEQYF; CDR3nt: TGTGCCAGCAGTGAGGTGGAGGGGGCTTACGAGCAGTACTTC
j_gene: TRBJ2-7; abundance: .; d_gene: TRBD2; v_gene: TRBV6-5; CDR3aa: CASSYYRAGGPYEQYF; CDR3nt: TGTGCCAGCAGTTATTATCGAGCGGGAGGTCCCTACGAGCAGTACTTC
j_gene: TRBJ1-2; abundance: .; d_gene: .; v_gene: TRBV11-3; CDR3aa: CASSLGQGNYGYTF; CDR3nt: TGTGCCAGCAGCTTAGGGCAGGGGAACTATGGCTACACCTTC
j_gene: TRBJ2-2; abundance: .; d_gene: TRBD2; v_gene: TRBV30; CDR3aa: CAWSTRLAGGQNTGELFF; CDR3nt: TGTGCCTGGAGTACTCGACTAGCGGGGGGTCAGAACACCGGGGAGCTGTTTTTT
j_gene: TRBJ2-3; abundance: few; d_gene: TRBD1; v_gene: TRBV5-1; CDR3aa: CASSLIVGGTGQYF; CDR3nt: TGCGCCAGCAGCTTGATCGTTGGCGGGACAGGGCAGTATTTT
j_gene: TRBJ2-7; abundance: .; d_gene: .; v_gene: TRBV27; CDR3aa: CASSFRPGLSYEQYF; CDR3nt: TGTGCCAGCAGTTTCCGACCGGGACTCAGCTACGAGCAGTACTTC
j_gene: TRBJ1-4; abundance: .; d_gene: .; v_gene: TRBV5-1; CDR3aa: CASSDQGFSEKLFF; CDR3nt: TGCGCCAGCAGCGATCAGGGCTTTAGCGAAAAACTGTTTTTT
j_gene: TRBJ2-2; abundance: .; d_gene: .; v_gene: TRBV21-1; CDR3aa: CASRSGSTGELFF; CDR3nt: TGTGCCAGCAGATCCGGGAGCACCGGGGAGCTGTTTTTT
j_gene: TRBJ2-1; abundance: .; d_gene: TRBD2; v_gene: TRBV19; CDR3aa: CASSDRLAGFGNEQFF; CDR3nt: TGTGCCAGTAGTGACCGACTAGCGGGATTCGGTAATGAGCAGTTCTTC
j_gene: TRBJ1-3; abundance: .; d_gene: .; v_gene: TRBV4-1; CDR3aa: CASSPKGDSSSGNTIYF; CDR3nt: TGCGCCAGCAGCCCCAAAGGCGACTCGAGCTCTGGAAACACCATATATTTT
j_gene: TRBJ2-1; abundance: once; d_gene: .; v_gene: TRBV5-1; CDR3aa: CASSLELTAITYNEQFF; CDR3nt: TGCGCCAGCAGCTTGGAATTGACAGCCATAACCTACAATGAGCAGTTCTTC
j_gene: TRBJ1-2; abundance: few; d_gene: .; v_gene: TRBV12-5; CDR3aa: CASGLVAGIDGYTF; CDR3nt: TGTGCTAGTGGTTTGGTCGCAGGGATCGATGGCTACACCTTC
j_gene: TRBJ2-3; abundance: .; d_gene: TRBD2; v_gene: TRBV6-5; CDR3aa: CASRKRGSTDTQYF; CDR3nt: TGTGCCAGCAGGAAGCGGGGAAGCACAGATACGCAGTATTTT
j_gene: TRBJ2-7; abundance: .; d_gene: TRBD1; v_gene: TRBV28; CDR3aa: CASSTPGTGTPYEQYF; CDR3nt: TGTGCCAGCAGTACCCCCGGGACAGGGACCCCCTACGAGCAGTACTTC
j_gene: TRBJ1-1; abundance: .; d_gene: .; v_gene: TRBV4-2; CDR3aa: CASSQVTTGLNTEAFF; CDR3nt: TGTGCCAGCAGCCAGGTCACTACAGGTCTAAACACTGAAGCTTTCTTT
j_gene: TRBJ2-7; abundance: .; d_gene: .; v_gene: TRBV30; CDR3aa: CAWSVNPTRGTNEQYF; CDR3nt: TGTGCCTGGAGTGTAAACCCCACCCGGGGGACCAACGAGCAGTACTTC
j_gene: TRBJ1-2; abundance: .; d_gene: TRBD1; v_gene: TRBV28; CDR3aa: CASSWTGTTGYTF; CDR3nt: TGTGCCAGCAGTTGGACAGGGACAACTGGCTACACCTTC
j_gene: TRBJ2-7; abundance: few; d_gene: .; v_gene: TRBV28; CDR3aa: CASSLRVGEQYF; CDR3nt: TGTGCCAGCAGTTTAAGGGTTGGCGAGCAGTACTTC
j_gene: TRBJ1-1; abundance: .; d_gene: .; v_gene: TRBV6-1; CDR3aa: CASSEAAILNTEAFF; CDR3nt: TGTGCCAGCAGTGAAGCAGCTATCCTGAACACTGAAGCTTTCTTT
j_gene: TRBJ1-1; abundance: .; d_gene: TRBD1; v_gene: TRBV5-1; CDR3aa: CASSLTGTGGTEAFF; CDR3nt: TGCGCCAGCAGCCTGACAGGGACGGGCGGCACTGAAGCTTTCTTT
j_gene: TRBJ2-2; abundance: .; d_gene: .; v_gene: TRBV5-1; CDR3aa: CASSLGAQANTGELFF; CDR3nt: TGCGCCAGCAGCCTTGGAGCCCAAGCGAACACCGGGGAGCTGTTTTTT
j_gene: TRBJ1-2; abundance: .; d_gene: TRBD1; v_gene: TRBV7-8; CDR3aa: CASSLWDRNGYTF; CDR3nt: TGTGCCAGCAGCTTGTGGGACAGAAATGGCTACACCTTC
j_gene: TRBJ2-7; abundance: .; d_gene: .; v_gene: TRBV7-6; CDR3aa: CASSSSAGRVGEQYF; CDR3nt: TGTGCCAGCAGCTCCTCAGCCGGCCGAGTGGGGGAGCAGTACTTC
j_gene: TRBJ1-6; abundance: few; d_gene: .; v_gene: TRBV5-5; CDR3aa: CASSLAGLERSPLHF; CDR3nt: TGTGCCAGCAGCTTGGCGGGCCTGGAGCGTTCACCCCTCCACTTT
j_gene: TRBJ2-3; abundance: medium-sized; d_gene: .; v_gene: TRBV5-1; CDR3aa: CASSLRSDTQYF; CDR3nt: TGCGCCAGCAGCTTGAGGTCGGATACGCAGTATTTT
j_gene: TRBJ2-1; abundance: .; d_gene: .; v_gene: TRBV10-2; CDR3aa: CASSERHYNEQFF; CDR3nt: TGCGCCAGCAGTGAGCGGCACTACAATGAGCAGTTCTTC
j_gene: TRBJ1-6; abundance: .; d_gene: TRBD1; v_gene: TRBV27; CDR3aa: CASSLSGGAYNSPLHF; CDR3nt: TGTGCCAGCAGTTTGTCAGGGGGAGCCTATAATTCACCCCTCCACTTT
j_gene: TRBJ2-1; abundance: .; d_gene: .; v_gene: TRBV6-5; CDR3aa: CASSPGLAYNEQFF; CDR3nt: TGTGCCAGCAGCCCAGGGTTGGCCTACAATGAGCAGTTCTTC
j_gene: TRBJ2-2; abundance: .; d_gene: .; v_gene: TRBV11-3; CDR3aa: CASSLPSRLNTGELFF; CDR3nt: TGTGCCAGCAGCCTTCCATCGCGCTTGAACACCGGGGAGCTGTTTTTT
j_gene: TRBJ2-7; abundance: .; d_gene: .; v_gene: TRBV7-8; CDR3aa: CASSQASYEQYF; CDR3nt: TGTGCCAGCAGCCAGGCCAGCTACGAGCAGTACTTC
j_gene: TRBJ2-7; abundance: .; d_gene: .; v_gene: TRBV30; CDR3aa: CAWPPPGSGQYF; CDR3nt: TGTGCCTGGCCCCCGCCGGGCAGCGGGCAGTACTTC
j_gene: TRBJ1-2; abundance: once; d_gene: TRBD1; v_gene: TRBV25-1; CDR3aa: CASSGYLMDRGGYGYTF; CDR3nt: TGTGCCAGCAGTGGATACCTCATGGACAGGGGGGGGTATGGCTACACCTTC
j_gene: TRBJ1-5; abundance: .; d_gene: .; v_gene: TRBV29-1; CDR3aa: CSVVHSSNQPQHF; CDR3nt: TGCAGCGTTGTCCACAGTTCCAATCAGCCCCAGCATTTT
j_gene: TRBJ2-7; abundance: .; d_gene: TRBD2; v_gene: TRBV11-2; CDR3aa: CASSLVAGASYEQYF; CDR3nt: TGTGCCAGCAGCTTAGTAGCGGGTGCCTCCTACGAGCAGTACTTC
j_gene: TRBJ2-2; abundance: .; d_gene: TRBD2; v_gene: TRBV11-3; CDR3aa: CASSHGGGGAHGELFF; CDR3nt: TGTGCCAGCAGCCACGGGGGGGGCGGGGCCCACGGGGAGCTGTTTTTT
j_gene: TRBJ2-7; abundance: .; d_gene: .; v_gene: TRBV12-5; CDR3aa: CASGRGGGDYEQYF; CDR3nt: TGTGCTAGTGGTAGGGGGGGCGGTGACTACGAGCAGTACTTC
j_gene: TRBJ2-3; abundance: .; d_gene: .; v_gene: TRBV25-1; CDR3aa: CASSEASGADTQYF; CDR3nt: TGTGCCAGCAGTGAAGCTAGTGGCGCAGATACGCAGTATTTT
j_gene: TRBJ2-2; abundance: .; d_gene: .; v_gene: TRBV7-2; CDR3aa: CASSYSWKKNTGELFF; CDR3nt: TGTGCCAGCAGCTATTCTTGGAAAAAGAACACCGGGGAGCTGTTTTTT
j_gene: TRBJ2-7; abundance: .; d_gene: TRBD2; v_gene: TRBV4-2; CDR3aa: CASSQESIGRVTAYEQYF; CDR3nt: TGTGCCAGCAGCCAAGAAAGTATAGGGAGGGTCACCGCTTACGAGCAGTACTTC
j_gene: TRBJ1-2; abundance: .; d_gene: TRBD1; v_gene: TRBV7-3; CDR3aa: CASSSGTGDGYTF; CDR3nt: TGTGCCAGCAGCTCGGGGACAGGGGATGGCTACACCTTC